The TCR beta chain described here comes from a study of read filtering for tumor transcriptome and immune sequencing (TCRdb year 2020). For the study in its entirety: Of the patients in the cohort, some 17 were male and 14 to 15 were female, and their mean age was around 66 years, with a range of about 47 to 80. By revised international staging, eight or nine patients were R-ISS I, over 15 were R-ISS II and roughly 7 were R-ISS III. After DNase treatment, whole-transcriptome libraries were prepared with the TruSeq RNA Access Library Prep Kit. Per sample, about 4.05 to 10.27 million TCR-region mapped reads were obtained with IR-seq, compared with only roughly 75 to 1,400 with RNA-seq. The study compared TCR repertoires from targeted immune repertoire sequencing and bulk whole-transcriptome sequencing run on the same bone marrow samples. One main goal was a read-filtering strategy for immune repertoire data, in particular deciding whether clonotypes backed by only one read should be removed. The study at large found these results: Compared with RNA-seq, IR-seq captured clonotypes at much greater depth and more reliably, and a smaller IR-seq throughput was enough to identify most of the shared clonotypes. Rather than purified T cells, the sorted CD138-negative fraction was a mixed bone marrow immune population. In IR-seq, about four fifths of clonotypes but approximately 3.8% of total reads were represented by single-read clonotypes, whereas in RNA-seq, 65% to 75% of clonotypes and 40% to 55% of reads were represented by single-read clonotypes. When single-read clonotypes were removed, the proportions of shared clonotypes in IR-seq and RNA-seq correlated more strongly.

Bone marrow was sampled from every patient at the time of active disease. Isolation of bone marrow mononuclear cells was performed by Ficoll-Hypaque density gradient centrifugation. Myeloma plasma cells were removed and CD138-negative cells were obtained by negative selection following labeling with CD138 magnetic microbeads on a MACS separator. Purity of the isolated cells was checked by flow cytometry on an Attune NxT using CD138 antibodies. Total RNA was extracted using TRIzol reagent and was quantified on a NanoDrop spectrophotometer. Paired RNA-seq and IR-seq were performed on each patient's CD138-negative bone marrow sample. CDR1 and CDR2, per the germline V gene (reference sequence), are MNHNY and SVGAGI. The CDR3 runs 15 residues from the cysteine to the phenylalanine. CDR3 DNA is the only sequence kept; it has 45 bases, read in frame from the first base. V is clipped by 0 bases and J by 4 bases, and the sequence between their germline boundaries is 12 bases long.

As to this clonotype: Its antigen is still unknown. The sample holds no much larger clone one base away, and base qualities are not on file.

TCR libraries were built from roughly 400 ng RNA with the Immunoverse kit, using molecular barcoded adaptors covering alpha/delta and beta/gamma chains. The same RNA used for transcriptome sequencing was used for TCR library preparation. TCR libraries were sequenced on an Illumina HiSeq 4000 with 2 x 150 cycles. Per the source publication's procedure: Using MiXCR, which included quality filtering and error correction, TCR reads were aligned to human V, D, J and C references and then assembled into CDR3 clonotypes. Clonotype counts and gene usage diversity were analyzed with the tcR package in R. For inspection of raw mapping reads, RNA-seq reads were mapped by STAR aligner version 2.5.3a onto GRCh37 of the human genome. IR-seq fastq files were randomly downsampled with Seqtk 1.3 to test the effect of sequencing depth on detected clonotypes. The raw public reads went through TCRdb reprocessing: fastp at Q25, MiXCR clone calling, in-frame beta chains kept. Entries that share a CDR3 protein sequence are merged under the most common genes and DNA. The V and J calls, along with clone size, are taken from TCRdb and not from the paper's own processing. This sample holds 13,000 to 15,000 distinct CDR3 sequences; around 21% were observed only once. The biggest ten clones account for 80% of the sample.

This clonotype originated in a donor aged 40 or over with multiple myeloma. The sample consisted of a population of CD138-negative cells sorted from bone marrow. The intended sense of this specimen's cell subset or site label: bone marrow mononuclear cells depleted of CD138+ plasma/myeloma cells by negative magnetic selection. The chain joins TRBV6-6 to TRBJ1-1; 5 matching bases give a weak D call of TRBD1. The DNA sequence is TGTGCCAGCAGTTACTCGGGGGAGGGCCTCACTGAAGCTTTCTTT. This is translated as CASSYSGEGLTEAFF.